This TCR beta chain was observed in a study of blood T cell repertoires in COVID-19. Study-wide background: Specimens from acute and convalescent COVID-19 originated in the United States, Italy and Spain. PBMCs, B-cell-depleted T cells, or T cells provided the cDNA or gDNA that made up the material.

In the original workflow: Estimated nucleated cell counts came from reference gene primer amplification. Repertoires were generated with immunoSEQ multiplex PCR, while TCRdb's copy carries only in-frame clones and drops some. V and J calls and clone size are as listed in that table; D and trimming were resolved from the DNA. The top ten clones hold over 1.2% of a sample with about 74,000 clones, roughly 90% of them seen once. This receptor was identified in a man aged 50-60 years with acute or convalescent COVID-19. The source material was peripheral blood.

CDR3 in amino acids: CASSAWVAGRDTQYF. DNA of the CDR3: TGCGCCAGCAGCGCCTGGGTAGCGGGAAGAGATACGCAGTATTTT. The chain employs TRBV5-1 and TRBJ2-3; 8 bases agree with TRBD2. Trimming removed 4 bases from V and 5 bases from J; junction bases left unmatched: 9. The CDR3 spans 15 residues. CDR1 SGHRS and CDR2 YFSETQ come from the germline V gene.